The 7 T cell receptor beta chains given below trace back to one sample, sequenced in a study of T cells after somatic rescue of genetic block. Only in-frame clones appear in the TCRdb table, and some are missing; sequencing was by immunoSEQ multiplex PCR. This sample has over 8,000 clones, with 65% to 90% found just once. The sequenced sample consisted of peripheral blood mononuclear cells (PBMCs). The receptors come from a boy aged 10-17 years.

The chain joins TRBV6-5 to TRBJ1-1; D is undetermined. V gave up 9 bases and J gave up 5 bases, with 7 bases separating them. Germline CDR1 and CDR2: MNHEY and SVGAGI. The CDR3 sequence is 10 residues long. CDR3 DNA: TGTGCCAGTGGGCGGACTGAAGCTTTCTTT. Amino acid sequence: CASGRTEAFF.

To note about this clone: One end of the junction varies from germline; a read error may be responsible. V and J are TRBV11-2 and TRBJ2-3; 7 positions agree with TRBD1. CDR3 length: 13 amino acids. CDR1 is SGHAT, CDR2 FQNNGV, per germline. CDR3 coding DNA: TGTGCCAGCAGCCTAGACAGGGAAGATACGCAGTATTTT. It encodes CASSLDREDTQYF.

The chain has TRBV18 and TRBJ2-6; D not resolved. Trimming took off 3 bases at V and 2 bases at J, with 8 bases between the two ends. From germline, CDR1 is KGHSH and CDR2 LQKENI. This CDR3 region has 15 residues. DNA of the CDR3: TGTGCCAGCTCACCTGAAAAGGCTGGGGCCAACGTCCTGACTTTC. This encodes CASSPEKAGANVLTF. Full variable domain (remainder filled in from reference TRBV18 and TRBJ2-6): NAGVMQNPRHLVRRRGQEARLRCSPMKGHSHVYWYRQLPEEGLKFMVYLQKENIIDESGMPKERFSAEFPKEGPSILRIQQVVRGDSAAYFCASSPEKAGANVLTFGAGSRLTVL.

In this sample, this clone is medium-sized. V gene TRBV4-3 combines with J gene TRBJ2-2; TRBD2 is a possible D gene (7 bases). The ends were cut back, 4 bases at V and 2 bases at J, with 11 bases in the middle. This CDR3 spans 15 amino acids. The germline CDR1 and CDR2 sequences are LGHNA and YSLEER. CDR3 nucleotide sequence: TGCGCCAGCAGCCGCGCGGGGGCAAACACCGGGGAGCTGTTTTTT. Translating it yields CASSRAGANTGELFF.

This clone occurred once. CDR3: CASSQEYRAGELFF. CDR3 bases: TGTGCCAGCAGCCAGGAGTATAGGGCCGGGGAGCTGTTTTTT. V is TRBV7-7 and J is TRBJ2-2; D ambiguous. The CDR3 extends over 14 amino acids. In germline, CDR1 is SSHAT, CDR2 FNYEAQ (reference sequence). Trimming removed 5 bases at V and 6 bases at J, with 13 bases between.

V and J are TRBV5-4 and TRBJ2-7, with TRBD2 identical over 10 bases. V lost 5 bases and J lost 5; bases outside the gene matches: 16. CDR1 is SGHNT and CDR2 is YYREEE in the germline V gene (reference sequence). The CDR3 is 17 amino acids. This chain's CDR3 is CASRKNGEAGGPHEQYF. In nucleotides, the CDR3 is TGTGCCAGCAGGAAGAATGGGGAAGCGGGAGGGCCCCACGAGCAGTACTTC.

This chain joins TRBV7-9 and TRBJ2-7; D might be TRBD2 (5 bases). CDR3 length equals 13 residues. V was trimmed by 8 bases and J by 4 bases, leaving 15 bases between them. Germline CDR1 SEHNR, CDR2 FQNEAQ (reference sequence). The CDR3 nucleotides read TGTGCCAGCGGGAGTGGGGTTAATTACGAGCAGTACTTC. Residues: CASGSGVNYEQYF.